The T cell receptor beta chain described here comes from a study of breast tumors, draining lymph nodes, adjacent tissues. Study conclusions and caveats: Tumor and nontumor repertoires were significantly more similar in luminal-like than in basal-like breast cancer. The lymph node origin of tumor T cells was framed as consistent with a hypothesis, not demonstrated. Tumor repertoires ranked between lymph nodes and nontumor tissue in diversity, with V and J gene preferences.

The germline gives CDR1 LNHDA, CDR2 SQIVND (reference sequence). The CDR3 runs 13 residues. The ends lost 10 bases at V and 2 bases at J; junction bases unmatched: 5. On this clonotype: The antigen is unknown.

TCRdb reprocessed the multiplex PCR reads via MiXCR and lists one record per CDR3 protein. The sample carries 15,000 to 20,000 distinct CDR3 sequences, 55% to 75% recorded once. Sequencing input: tumor-adjacent breast tissue. This clonotype was sampled from a female donor with breast cancer. Some clones in this sample may be carry-over from other donors' samples. The chain combines TRBV19 with TRBJ1-5, with TRBD1 matching over 7 bases. The chain's CDR3 is CATWDRRNQPQHF. The CDR3 DNA sequence: TGTGCCACCTGGGACAGACGCAATCAGCCCCAGCATTTT.